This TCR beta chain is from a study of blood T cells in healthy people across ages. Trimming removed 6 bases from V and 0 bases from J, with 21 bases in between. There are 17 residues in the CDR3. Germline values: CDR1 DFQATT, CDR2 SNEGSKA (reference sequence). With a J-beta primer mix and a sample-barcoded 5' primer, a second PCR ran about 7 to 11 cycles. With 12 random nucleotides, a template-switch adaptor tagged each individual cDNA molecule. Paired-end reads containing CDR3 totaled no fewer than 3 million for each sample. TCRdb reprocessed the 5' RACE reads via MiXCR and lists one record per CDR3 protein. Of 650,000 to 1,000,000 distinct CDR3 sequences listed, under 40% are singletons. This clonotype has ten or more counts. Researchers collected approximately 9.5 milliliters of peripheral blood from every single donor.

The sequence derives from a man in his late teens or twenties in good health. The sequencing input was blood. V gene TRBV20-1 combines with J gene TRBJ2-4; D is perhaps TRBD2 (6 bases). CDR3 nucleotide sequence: TGCAGTGCCCTCCGGGCTAGCGACACCTTAGCCAAAAACATTCAGTACTTC. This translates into CSALRASDTLAKNIQYF.